The 8 T cell receptor beta chains below come from one sample, sequenced in a study of technical replicates of blood from several donors. Assay: immunoSEQ multiplex PCR; the TCRdb copy retains only in-frame clones and omits some. The sample carries approximately 94,000 clones, almost 97% recorded once. Sequencing was performed on T cells isolated from PBMCs. Receptors were obtained from a human donor in good health.

On this clone: One end of the junction fails to match germline, which may point to a read error. The genes are TRBV7-8 and TRBJ1-5; 7 nucleotides line up with TRBD1. The CDR3 totals 13 residues. Germline CDR1 SGHVS, CDR2 FQNEAQ. CDR3 nucleotides: TGTGCCAGCACCTTAGGGGGCCCTCAGCCCCAGCATTTT. Translation gives CASTLGGPQPQHF.

The chain couples TRBV6-5 to TRBJ2-7; the match to TRBD2 covers 8 bases. The germline V gene has CDR1 MNHEY and CDR2 SVGAGI. The CDR3 contains 12 residues. Trimming at V came to 10 bases and at J to 5 bases, leaving 7 bases not matched to a gene. CDR3 protein: CATGLEENEQYF. The DNA for the CDR3 is TGTGCCACGGGACTAGAGGAAAACGAGCAGTACTTC.

The chain is built from TRBV14 and TRBJ2-2; D call uncertain. Germline values: CDR1 SGHDN, CDR2 FVKESK. V was trimmed by 1 base and J by 3 bases, leaving 6 bases between them. The CDR3 runs 14 residues. The CDR3 here is CASSQVQYTGELFF. CDR3 DNA sequence: TGTGCCAGCAGCCAAGTTCAGTACACCGGGGAGCTGTTTTTT.

V and J are TRBV7-6 and TRBJ1-3, with D possibly TRBD1 on 5 matching bases. Trimming cost V 1 base and J 6 bases, with 10 bases left between them. Germline V gene data show CDR1 as SGHVS and CDR2 as FNYEAQ. The length of the CDR3 is 14 residues. The CDR3 bases are TGTGCCAGCAGCTTAGGTCAGGGATCAAACACCATATATTTT. As protein: CASSLGQGSNTIYF.

This sequence joins TRBV11-3 and TRBJ2-5; 8 bases fit TRBD1. This CDR3 region has 14 residues. With 4 bases clipped from V and 5 bases from J, the junction kept 6 bases outside the gene matches. The germline gives CDR1 SGHNT, CDR2 YENEEA. This CDR3 is CASSSGGLRETQYF. The CDR3 DNA reads as TGTGCCAGCAGCTCAGGGGGCTTACGCGAGACCCAGTACTTC.

The chain couples TRBV18 to TRBJ1-5; 8 positions match TRBD1. V dropped 5 bases and J dropped 0; count of bases not matched to a gene: 27. The length of the CDR3 is 23 residues. CDR1 is KGHSH, CDR2 LQKENI, per germline. CDR3 protein: CASSSDIPGQEPQFFYSNQPQHF. The DNA for the CDR3 is TGTGCCAGCTCATCCGATATTCCGGGACAGGAACCACAATTTTTCTATAGCAATCAGCCCCAGCATTTT. Using reference TRBV18 and TRBJ1-5 for the parts outside the CDR3, the full variable domain is NAGVMQNPRHLVRRRGQEARLRCSPMKGHSHVYWYRQLPEEGLKFMVYLQKENIIDESGMPKERFSAEFPKEGPSILRIQQVVRGDSAAYFCASSSDIPGQEPQFFYSNQPQHFGDGTRLSIL.

The chain uses TRBV11-2 and TRBJ1-1; D is possibly TRBD1 (5 bases). Germline lookup yields CDR1 SGHAT and CDR2 FQNNGV. The CDR3 is 13 residues long. V was clipped by 1 base and J by 5 bases, with 8 bases between them. CDR3 region: CASSLVGGTEAFF. The CDR3 region has the DNA TGTGCCAGCAGCTTAGTGGGGGGGACTGAAGCTTTCTTT.

The gene calls are TRBV18 and TRBJ2-1; unclear D gene. This CDR3 comprises 12 residues. Trimming took off 7 bases at V and 6 bases at J, with 10 bases between the two ends. Germline values: CDR1 KGHSH, CDR2 LQKENI. The CDR3 coding sequence is TGTGCCAGCTGCGCCAACGGCAATGAGCAGTTCTTC. Translation: CASCANGNEQFF.